This T cell receptor (beta chain) was recorded in a study of T cells in Graves' hyperthyroidism and ophthalmopathy. The germline V and J ends were trimmed by 0 bases and 9 bases, with 13 bases remaining between them. In germline, CDR1 is SGHRS, CDR2 YFSETQ. The CDR3 spans 14 residues. Amplification targeted TCR beta CDR3 regions from RNA transcripts. RT-PCR in the first round (using the HTBI primer set) targeted the TCR CDR3. TCRdb independently ran MiXCR on the multiplex PCR reads; one entry per CDR3 protein. The sample records around 500,000 distinct CDR3 sequences, around 15% being singletons. This clonotype was observed many times.

Sequenced input: blood. V gene TRBV5-1 combines with J gene TRBJ2-1; no reliable D call. This receptor was obtained from a woman in her thirties or forties with Graves' hyperthyroidism. The CDR3 is CASSLVSSAAEQFF. The CDR3 DNA follows: TGCGCCAGCAGCTTGGTGTCTAGTGCGGCTGAGCAGTTCTTC.